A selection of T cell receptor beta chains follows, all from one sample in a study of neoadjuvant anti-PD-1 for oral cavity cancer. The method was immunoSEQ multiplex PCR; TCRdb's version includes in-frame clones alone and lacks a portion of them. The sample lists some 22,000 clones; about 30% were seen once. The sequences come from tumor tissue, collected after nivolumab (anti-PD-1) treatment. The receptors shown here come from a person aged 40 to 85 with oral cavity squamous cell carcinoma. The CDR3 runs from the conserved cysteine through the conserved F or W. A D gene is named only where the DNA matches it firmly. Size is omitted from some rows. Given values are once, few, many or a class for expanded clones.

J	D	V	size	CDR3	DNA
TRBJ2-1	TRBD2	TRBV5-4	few	CASSPFWGTRSNEQFF	TGTGCCAGCAGCCCTTTCTGGGGGACTAGAAGCAATGAGCAGTTCTTC
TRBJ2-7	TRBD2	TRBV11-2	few	CASSLVAGGTYEQYF	TGTGCCAGCAGCTTAGTAGCGGGAGGTACCTACGAGCAGTACTTC
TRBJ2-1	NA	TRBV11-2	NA	CASTHYSTEGEQFF	TGTGCCAGCACCCACTACAGTACTGAGGGTGAGCAGTTCTTC
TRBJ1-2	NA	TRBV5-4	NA	CASSLTGANYGYTF	TGTGCCAGCAGCTTAACAGGAGCTAACTATGGCTACACCTTC
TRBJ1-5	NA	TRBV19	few	CASSTSSNQPQHF	TGTGCCAGTAGTACGAGTAGCAATCAGCCCCAGCATTTT
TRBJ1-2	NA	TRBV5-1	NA	CASSPQMTSNYGYTF	TGCGCCAGCAGCCCTCAGATGACATCTAACTATGGCTACACCTTC
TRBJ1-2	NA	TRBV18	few	CASSPFLRIQGYTF	TGTGCCAGCTCACCATTTCTCCGAATCCAAGGCTACACCTTC
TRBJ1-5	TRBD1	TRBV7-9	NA	CASSLGQGGQPQHF	TGTGCCAGCAGCCTTGGCCAGGGGGGGCAGCCCCAGCATTTT
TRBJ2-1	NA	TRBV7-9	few	CASSFPESEGNEQFF	TGTGCCAGCAGCTTTCCAGAGAGCGAAGGCAATGAGCAGTTCTTC
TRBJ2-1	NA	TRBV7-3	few	CASSLTLDRYNEQFF	TGTGCCAGCAGCTTAACGTTGGACAGATACAATGAGCAGTTCTTC
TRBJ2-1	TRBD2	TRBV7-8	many	CASSAALLAGGYNEQFF	TGTGCCAGCAGCGCCGCCCTCCTAGCGGGGGGCTACAATGAGCAGTTCTTC
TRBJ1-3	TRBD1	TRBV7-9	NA	CASSLGQGGFINTIYF	TGTGCCAGCAGCCTTGGACAGGGAGGGTTTATCAACACCATATATTTT
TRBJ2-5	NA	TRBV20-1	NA	CSVQRQETQYF	TGCAGTGTACAGAGGCAAGAGACCCAGTACTTC